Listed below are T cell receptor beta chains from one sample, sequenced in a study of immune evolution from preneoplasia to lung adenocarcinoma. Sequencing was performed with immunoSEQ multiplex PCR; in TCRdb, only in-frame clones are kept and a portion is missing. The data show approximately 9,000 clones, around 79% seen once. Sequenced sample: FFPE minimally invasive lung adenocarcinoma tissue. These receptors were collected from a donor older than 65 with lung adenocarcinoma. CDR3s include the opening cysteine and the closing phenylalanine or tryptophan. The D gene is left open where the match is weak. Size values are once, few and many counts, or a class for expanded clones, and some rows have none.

CDR3nt: TGTGCCAGCAGGCCCGGGGGTGGCGGCATTCAGTACTTC
CDR3aa: CASRPGGGGIQYF
abundance: -
j_gene: TRBJ2-4
v_gene: TRBV28
d_gene: -

CDR3nt: TGTGCCAGTAGCCCCCTGGGGACAGGGAACGACAATGAGCAGTTCTTC
CDR3aa: CASSPLGTGNDNEQFF
abundance: -
j_gene: TRBJ2-1
v_gene: TRBV19
d_gene: TRBD1

CDR3nt: TGTGCCTGGAACGCGGACTACGAGCAGTACTTC
CDR3aa: CAWNADYEQYF
abundance: few
j_gene: TRBJ2-7
v_gene: TRBV30
d_gene: -

CDR3nt: TGTGCCAGCAGTCCGGGTCCGGGCTATGGCTACACCTTC
CDR3aa: CASSPGPGYGYTF
abundance: -
j_gene: TRBJ1-2
v_gene: TRBV6-4
d_gene: -

CDR3nt: TGTGCTAGCAGCCCTGACGGCACCGGGGAGCTGTTTTTT
CDR3aa: CASSPDGTGELFF
abundance: -
j_gene: TRBJ2-2
v_gene: TRBV7-7
d_gene: -

CDR3nt: TGCGCCAGCAGCGCCCTAATAGGGGCGGATACGCAGTATTTT
CDR3aa: CASSALIGADTQYF
abundance: few
j_gene: TRBJ2-3
v_gene: TRBV5-1
d_gene: -

CDR3nt: TGTGCCAGTAGTGGGACGGCAAGGACTGAAGCTTTCTTT
CDR3aa: CASSGTARTEAFF
abundance: -
j_gene: TRBJ1-1
v_gene: TRBV19
d_gene: -

CDR3nt: TGCAGTGCTAGATTTAGGACTGAGCAGTTCTTC
CDR3aa: CSARFRTEQFF
abundance: -
j_gene: TRBJ2-1
v_gene: TRBV20-1
d_gene: -

CDR3nt: TGCGCCAGCAGCTTAAAAGACACGATGAACACTGAAGCTTTCTTT
CDR3aa: CASSLKDTMNTEAFF
abundance: few
j_gene: TRBJ1-1
v_gene: TRBV5-1
d_gene: -

CDR3nt: TGTGCCAGCTCATTCAGTGTGGTAGGCGGAGATACGCAGTATTTT
CDR3aa: CASSFSVVGGDTQYF
abundance: -
j_gene: TRBJ2-3
v_gene: TRBV18
d_gene: -

CDR3nt: TGTGCCAGCAGCTTACAGGTTGGGTTAAAGACTACCGGGGAGCTGTTTTTT
CDR3aa: CASSLQVGLKTTGELFF
abundance: -
j_gene: TRBJ2-2
v_gene: TRBV7-3
d_gene: -

CDR3nt: TGTGCCAGCAGTGAGGTCCTCTCGCGGGGGGGCTACGAGCAGTACTTC
CDR3aa: CASSEVLSRGGYEQYF
abundance: -
j_gene: TRBJ2-7
v_gene: TRBV6-1
d_gene: TRBD2

CDR3nt: TGTGCCAGCAGCGCCGGGACTAGTCCGGGGAATGAGCAGTTCTTC
CDR3aa: CASSAGTSPGNEQFF
abundance: -
j_gene: TRBJ2-1
v_gene: TRBV9
d_gene: TRBD2

CDR3nt: TGTGCCAGCAGCAAAGGCCCCCCTATCAGGGGCCAAGAGACCCAGTACTTC
CDR3aa: CASSKGPPIRGQETQYF
abundance: -
j_gene: TRBJ2-5
v_gene: TRBV21-1
d_gene: -

CDR3nt: TGTGCCTGGGGACACAATGAGCAGTTCTTC
CDR3aa: CAWGHNEQFF
abundance: -
j_gene: TRBJ2-1
v_gene: TRBV30
d_gene: -

CDR3nt: TGTGCCAGCAGCACCGGGACTAGCGGGGTTGGATACGAGCAGTACTTC
CDR3aa: CASSTGTSGVGYEQYF
abundance: -
j_gene: TRBJ2-7
v_gene: TRBV13
d_gene: TRBD2

CDR3nt: TGTGCCAGCAGTCACAGAACCGGGGAGCTGTTTTTT
CDR3aa: CASSHRTGELFF
abundance: -
j_gene: TRBJ2-2
v_gene: TRBV7-8
d_gene: -

CDR3nt: TGTGCCAGCAGTACTCGGGCTCGCGGCACAGATACGCAGTATTTT
CDR3aa: CASSTRARGTDTQYF
abundance: -
j_gene: TRBJ2-3
v_gene: TRBV28
d_gene: -

CDR3nt: TGTGCCAGTAGGTTGGACAGGGGGCCTCGTAATCAGCCCCAGCATTTT
CDR3aa: CASRLDRGPRNQPQHF
abundance: -
j_gene: TRBJ1-5
v_gene: TRBV19
d_gene: TRBD1

CDR3nt: TGTGCCAGCAGACTAGCGGCTCACAGGGGAGATACGCAGTATTTT
CDR3aa: CASRLAAHRGDTQYF
abundance: -
j_gene: TRBJ2-3
v_gene: TRBV6-1
d_gene: -

CDR3nt: TGCGCCAGCAGCCATACTGCCCCCGGGCCTCGGACCACCGGGGAGCTGTTTTTT
CDR3aa: CASSHTAPGPRTTGELFF
abundance: -
j_gene: TRBJ2-2
v_gene: TRBV5-1
d_gene: -

CDR3nt: TGTGCCAGTAGTACCAGGGGGACCCTGGAGGGCACTGAAGCTTTCTTT
CDR3aa: CASSTRGTLEGTEAFF
abundance: -
j_gene: TRBJ1-1
v_gene: TRBV19
d_gene: TRBD1

CDR3nt: TGTGCCAGCAGCTCCCTAGGTAGCCCCGTTGAGCAGTTCTTC
CDR3aa: CASSSLGSPVEQFF
abundance: -
j_gene: TRBJ2-1
v_gene: TRBV7-2
d_gene: -

CDR3nt: TGTGCCAGCAGCGTGACTAGCTCCTACAATGAGCAGTTCTTC
CDR3aa: CASSVTSSYNEQFF
abundance: -
j_gene: TRBJ2-1
v_gene: TRBV11-2
d_gene: -

CDR3nt: TGTGCCAGCAGTTCCGCGGGAGGTAGCTCCTACGAGCAGTACTTC
CDR3aa: CASSSAGGSSYEQYF
abundance: -
j_gene: TRBJ2-7
v_gene: TRBV11-2
d_gene: TRBD2

CDR3nt: TGTGCCAGCAGTCGTAGCGGGAGCGGGCGCAATGAGCAGTTCTTC
CDR3aa: CASSRSGSGRNEQFF
abundance: -
j_gene: TRBJ2-1
v_gene: TRBV2
d_gene: TRBD2

CDR3nt: TGTGCCAGCAGTTCCGGGGGATCGGGTACGCAGTATTTT
CDR3aa: CASSSGGSGTQYF
abundance: -
j_gene: TRBJ2-3
v_gene: TRBV7-2
d_gene: -

CDR3nt: TGTGCCATCAGTGACGATCAGGGAAACACTGAAGCTTTCTTT
CDR3aa: CAISDDQGNTEAFF
abundance: -
j_gene: TRBJ1-1
v_gene: TRBV10-3
d_gene: -

CDR3nt: TGTGCCTGGAGTTCACCAAACAGGGGGAACACTGAAGCTTTCTTT
CDR3aa: CAWSSPNRGNTEAFF
abundance: -
j_gene: TRBJ1-1
v_gene: TRBV30
d_gene: TRBD1

CDR3nt: TGCAGCGTTGAAGACAGGAACTCTGGGGCCAACGTCCTGACTTTC
CDR3aa: CSVEDRNSGANVLTF
abundance: -
j_gene: TRBJ2-6
v_gene: TRBV29-1
d_gene: -

CDR3nt: TGTGCCAGCAGGACGAGACAGGGGAACACCGGGGAGCTGTTTTTT
CDR3aa: CASRTRQGNTGELFF
abundance: -
j_gene: TRBJ2-2
v_gene: TRBV28
d_gene: TRBD1

CDR3nt: TGTGCCAGCAGTCCACCGGGACAGGGACCCTATGGCTACACCTTC
CDR3aa: CASSPPGQGPYGYTF
abundance: once
j_gene: TRBJ1-2
v_gene: TRBV28
d_gene: TRBD1

CDR3nt: TGCGCCAGCAGCTTCATGACAGGCTCCTACAATGAGCAGTTCTTC
CDR3aa: CASSFMTGSYNEQFF
abundance: few
j_gene: TRBJ2-1
v_gene: TRBV5-1
d_gene: -

CDR3nt: TGTGCCAGCAGCCCTCGGGGACAGGAAGAGACCCAGTACTTC
CDR3aa: CASSPRGQEETQYF
abundance: -
j_gene: TRBJ2-5
v_gene: TRBV7-9
d_gene: TRBD1

CDR3nt: TGTGCCATCACTCTACCGCTCACCGGGACAGCTAATGAAAAACTGTTTTTT
CDR3aa: CAITLPLTGTANEKLFF
abundance: -
j_gene: TRBJ1-4
v_gene: TRBV10-3
d_gene: TRBD1

CDR3nt: TGTGCCAGCAGCTTGGGGGCTTTGCGGGACCAGACCCAGTACTTC
CDR3aa: CASSLGALRDQTQYF
abundance: once
j_gene: TRBJ2-5
v_gene: TRBV5-4
d_gene: -

CDR3nt: TGTGCCATCGCCATGGACAGGGGAACGGGGCAGTTCTTC
CDR3aa: CAIAMDRGTGQFF
abundance: -
j_gene: TRBJ2-1
v_gene: TRBV10-3
d_gene: TRBD1

CDR3nt: TGCGCCAGCAGCTTCAGCACAGATACGCAGTATTTT
CDR3aa: CASSFSTDTQYF
abundance: -
j_gene: TRBJ2-3
v_gene: TRBV5-1
d_gene: -

CDR3nt: TGTGCCATCGCCAGAGAAGGGTACGAGCAGTACTTC
CDR3aa: CAIAREGYEQYF
abundance: few
j_gene: TRBJ2-7
v_gene: TRBV10-3
d_gene: -

CDR3nt: TGTGCCAGCAGTTTTGTTGAGGGGATAGAAGGGACTGAAGCTTTCTTT
CDR3aa: CASSFVEGIEGTEAFF
abundance: few
j_gene: TRBJ1-1
v_gene: TRBV28
d_gene: -

CDR3nt: TGCGCCAGCAGGCCCCGCACGGGGAGCTCTGGAAACACCATATATTTT
CDR3aa: CASRPRTGSSGNTIYF
abundance: -
j_gene: TRBJ1-3
v_gene: TRBV10-2
d_gene: -

CDR3nt: TGTGCCAGCAGCGGACGGTCCAACATTCAGTACTTC
CDR3aa: CASSGRSNIQYF
abundance: -
j_gene: TRBJ2-4
v_gene: TRBV5-6
d_gene: -

CDR3nt: TGTGCCAGCAGTGACACAGATACGCAGTATTTT
CDR3aa: CASSDTDTQYF
abundance: medium-sized
j_gene: TRBJ2-3
v_gene: TRBV27
d_gene: -

CDR3nt: TGTGCCTGGAGTGTACTCCAGGGCGAGCAGTACTTC
CDR3aa: CAWSVLQGEQYF
abundance: -
j_gene: TRBJ2-7
v_gene: TRBV30
d_gene: -

CDR3nt: TGTGCCAGCAGACCACGACTAGCGGGAGCCTACGAGCAGTACTTC
CDR3aa: CASRPRLAGAYEQYF
abundance: once
j_gene: TRBJ2-7
v_gene: TRBV28
d_gene: TRBD2

CDR3nt: TGTGCCAGCAGTGTTTTTGGGACAGAGCTCTATGGCTACACCTTC
CDR3aa: CASSVFGTELYGYTF
abundance: -
j_gene: TRBJ1-2
v_gene: TRBV2
d_gene: TRBD1

CDR3nt: TGTGCCAGTAGTACAAATTCCAGGGTACAGCCCCAGCATTTT
CDR3aa: CASSTNSRVQPQHF
abundance: once
j_gene: TRBJ1-5
v_gene: TRBV19
d_gene: -

CDR3nt: TGTGCCAGCAGCCTTAGGCCAGGGGCCAGCTCCTACGAGCAGTACTTC
CDR3aa: CASSLRPGASSYEQYF
abundance: -
j_gene: TRBJ2-7
v_gene: TRBV11-1
d_gene: -

CDR3nt: TGTGCCAGCAGTAGTAACTCGGATGAGCAGTTCTTC
CDR3aa: CASSSNSDEQFF
abundance: few
j_gene: TRBJ2-1
v_gene: TRBV27
d_gene: -

CDR3nt: TGCAGCGTTGTCCCTACAGGGGGAGCCAAAAACATTCAGTACTTC
CDR3aa: CSVVPTGGAKNIQYF
abundance: -
j_gene: TRBJ2-4
v_gene: TRBV29-1
d_gene: TRBD1

CDR3nt: TGTGCCAGCAGCCGCACTAGCGCCTCGAGCTCCTACGAGCAGTACTTC
CDR3aa: CASSRTSASSSYEQYF
abundance: -
j_gene: TRBJ2-7
v_gene: TRBV7-2
d_gene: TRBD2